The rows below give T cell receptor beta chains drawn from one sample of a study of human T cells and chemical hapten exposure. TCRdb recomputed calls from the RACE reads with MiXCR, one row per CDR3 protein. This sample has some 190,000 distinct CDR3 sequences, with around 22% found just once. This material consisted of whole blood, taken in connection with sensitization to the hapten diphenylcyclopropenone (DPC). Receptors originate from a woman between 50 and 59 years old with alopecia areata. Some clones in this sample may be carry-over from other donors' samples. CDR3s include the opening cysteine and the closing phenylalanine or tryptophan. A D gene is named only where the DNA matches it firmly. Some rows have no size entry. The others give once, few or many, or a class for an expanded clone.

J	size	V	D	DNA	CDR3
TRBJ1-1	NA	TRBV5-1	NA	TGCGCCAGCAGCTTGGGGCAGCACATGAACACTGAAGCTTTCTTT	CASSLGQHMNTEAFF
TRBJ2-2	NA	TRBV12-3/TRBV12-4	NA	TGTGCCAGCAGTTTTTGGACTCAGGCCGGGGAGCTGTTTTTT	CASSFWTQAGELFF
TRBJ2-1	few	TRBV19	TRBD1	TGTGCCAGTAGTATACTAGGGACAGGGACGAATGAGCAGTTCTTC	CASSILGTGTNEQFF
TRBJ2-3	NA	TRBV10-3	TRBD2	TGTGCCATCAGTGGCAGGCGGGAGGGAGATACGCAGTATTTT	CAISGRREGDTQYF
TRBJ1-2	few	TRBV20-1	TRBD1	TGCAGTGCTCCGCTACTTGGGACAGGGGGCAGCTATGGCTACACCTTC	CSAPLLGTGGSYGYTF
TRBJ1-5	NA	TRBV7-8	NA	TGTGCCAGCAGCTTATTAATCTGGGATGGGAGCAATCAGCCCCAGCATTTT	CASSLLIWDGSNQPQHF
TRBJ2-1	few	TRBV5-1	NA	TGCGCCAGCAGCTTGGTGGGAACAACGGGAGTTGATGAGCAGTTCTTC	CASSLVGTTGVDEQFF
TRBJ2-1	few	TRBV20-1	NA	TGCAGTGCTAGAGATAGAACAGGGCGGGGAGCAGGAGGGTACAATGAGCAGTTCTTC	CSARDRTGRGAGGYNEQFF
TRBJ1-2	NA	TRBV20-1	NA	TGCAGTGCTAGAGAAGTCAGGGAGGGGTATGGCTACACCTTC	CSAREVREGYGYTF
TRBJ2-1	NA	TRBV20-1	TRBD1	TGCAGTGCTAGATCCGCCCAGGGGGTCGCCTACAATGAGCAGTTCTTC	CSARSAQGVAYNEQFF
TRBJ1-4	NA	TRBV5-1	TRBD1	TGCGCCAGCAGCCCGGGACAGCCCCCGAATGAAAAACTGTTTTTT	CASSPGQPPNEKLFF
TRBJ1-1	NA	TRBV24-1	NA	TGTGCCACCAGTGATTTGAGGGGGACTGAAGCTTTCTTT	CATSDLRGTEAFF
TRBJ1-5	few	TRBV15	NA	TGTGCCACCAGCACTACGGGAATCAATCAGCCCCAGCATTTT	CATSTTGINQPQHF
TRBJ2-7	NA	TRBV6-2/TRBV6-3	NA	TGTGCCAGCAGTTACTCGAAAGGGTCTGGGGCGACCCACGAGCAGTACTTC	CASSYSKGSGATHEQYF
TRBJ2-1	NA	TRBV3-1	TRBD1	TGTGCCAGCAGCCAAGACAGGGGGACGTACAATGAGCAGTTCTTC	CASSQDRGTYNEQFF
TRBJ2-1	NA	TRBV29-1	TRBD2	TGCAGCGTTGAAGATTACAGCGGGAGGTCCTACAATGAGCAGTTCTTC	CSVEDYSGRSYNEQFF
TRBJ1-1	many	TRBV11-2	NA	TGTGCCAGCAGCTGGGGGCGGAACACTGAAGCTTTCTTT	CASSWGRNTEAFF
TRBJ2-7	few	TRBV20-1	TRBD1	TGCAGTGCTAGAGATGTTGACAGGGTCTACGAGCAGTACTTC	CSARDVDRVYEQYF
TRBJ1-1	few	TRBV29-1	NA	TGCAGCGTAGGACTGCTGATAGGAGAAGCTTTCTTT	CSVGLLIGEAFF
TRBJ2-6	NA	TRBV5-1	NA	TGCGCCAGCAGCTTAATTGCCTCCGGGGCCAACGTCCTGACTTTC	CASSLIASGANVLTF
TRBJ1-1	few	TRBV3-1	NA	TGTGCCAGCAGCGGGACTTCTGAAGCTTTCTTT	CASSGTSEAFF
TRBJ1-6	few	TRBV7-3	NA	TGTGCCAGCAGCTTGCGCGGGGATAATTCACCCCTCCACTTT	CASSLRGDNSPLHF